This record covers a single T cell receptor beta chain. Germline CDR1 and CDR2: SGDLS and YYNGEE. Trimming removed 3 bases from V and 7 bases from J; junction bases left unmatched: 4. This CDR3 spans 14 amino acids. This record comes from a study of cytomegalovirus exposure and HLA in healthy donors. Here immunoSEQ multiplex PCR was the method, and the copy in TCRdb shows in-frame clones only, minus some. This table holds approximately 160,000 clones, under 90% found once. The receptor's source is a woman younger than 35 in good health and CMV-seropositive. The rearrangement links TRBV9 to TRBJ2-1; 10 positions match TRBD2. The sample consisted of PBMCs. The CDR3 region is CASSASGRVNEQFF. In DNA, the CDR3 is TGTGCCAGCAGCGCGAGCGGGAGGGTAAATGAGCAGTTCTTC.